These T cell receptor beta chains were read from a single sample in a study of cytomegalovirus exposure and HLA in healthy donors. Sequencing used immunoSEQ multiplex PCR; TCRdb keeps in-frame clones, though not all of them. The sample totals just under 65,000 clones. Input material: PBMCs. Receptors were obtained from a boy aged 10-17 years in good health and CMV-seronegative. CDR3s include the opening cysteine and the closing phenylalanine or tryptophan. D genes are given only for firm matches.

V	J	D	DNA	CDR3
TRBV2	TRBJ1-6	NA	TGTGCCAGCACCCCAGGGGAACATAATTCACCCCTCCACTTT	CASTPGEHNSPLHF
TRBV4-1	TRBJ1-2	NA	TGCGCCAGCAGCCAAAATTCGGACATAGGGCTTGGCTACACCTTC	CASSQNSDIGLGYTF
TRBV7-8	TRBJ1-2	NA	TGTGCCAGCAGCTTAGGTGGCAGGGATTACTATGGCTACACCTTC	CASSLGGRDYYGYTF
TRBV27	TRBJ1-5	TRBD1	TGTGCCAGCAGTCCCAAGGGACAGGGGGGGGATCAGCCCCAGCATTTT	CASSPKGQGGDQPQHF
TRBV6-1	TRBJ2-7	NA	TGTGCCAGCACCCCAAGTCGGCGGGGCAACCACGAGCAGTACTTC	CASTPSRRGNHEQYF
TRBV30	TRBJ1-5	TRBD1	TGTGCCTGGGGGACAGGGAATCAGCCCCAGCATTTT	CAWGTGNQPQHF
TRBV5-1	TRBJ2-5	TRBD1	TGCGCCAGCAGCTCCGGGACAGGGAACGGAGAGACCCAGTACTTC	CASSSGTGNGETQYF
TRBV2	TRBJ1-4	NA	TGTGCCAGCAGACCCGGAGGGACGACGGAAAAACTGTTTTTT	CASRPGGTTEKLFF
TRBV7-2	TRBJ2-1	NA	TGTGCCAGCAGCTTAGCGTACGCTAGCAATGAGCAGTTCTTC	CASSLAYASNEQFF
TRBV11-2	TRBJ2-1	TRBD2	TGTGCCAGCAGCTTAGGGACTAGCGATTCATACTACAATGAGCAGTTCTTC	CASSLGTSDSYYNEQFF
TRBV7-2	TRBJ1-5	TRBD1	TGTGCCAGCAGTCTCAGACAGGGGAGCAATCAGCCCCAGCATTTT	CASSLRQGSNQPQHF
TRBV28	TRBJ2-7	NA	TGTGCCAGCAGGCCAGACTCCGCCTACGAGCAGTACTTC	CASRPDSAYEQYF
TRBV7-2	TRBJ2-3	TRBD2	TGTGCCAGCAGCCCCCAACTAGCGGGAGGGGCAGATACGCAGTATTTT	CASSPQLAGGADTQYF
TRBV4-2	TRBJ2-7	NA	TGTGCCAGCAGCCAAGGCCGGGGTCTTGACTACGAGCAGTACTTC	CASSQGRGLDYEQYF
TRBV2	TRBJ1-5	TRBD1	TGTGCCAGCAGTCTTGACAGGGCGAGCAATCAGCCCCAGCATTTT	CASSLDRASNQPQHF
TRBV2	TRBJ2-7	TRBD2	TGTGCCAGCAGACCTCCCGGGACTAGCGGGGGTACCTACGAGCAGTACTTC	CASRPPGTSGGTYEQYF
TRBV7-2	TRBJ2-6	NA	TGTGCCAGCAGCTTAGAATCGGGACATTTCTCTGGGGCCAACGTCCTGACTTTC	CASSLESGHFSGANVLTF
TRBV7-9	TRBJ1-2	NA	TGTGCCAGCAGCTTAAAGGATCTCGCAGGCACCATCTTC	CASSLKDLAGTIF
TRBV27	TRBJ1-1	NA	TGTGCCAGCAGCTTAGTCCGCGGCACTGAAGCTTTCTTT	CASSLVRGTEAFF
TRBV30	TRBJ2-1	TRBD2	TGTGCAGGGGGACCCGGGACTAGCGGGCACGGTGAGCAGTTCTTC	CAGGPGTSGHGEQFF
TRBV30	TRBJ2-1	NA	TGTGCCTGGCGTGGCGCTCAACGTAGTGAGCAGTTCTTC	CAWRGAQRSEQFF
TRBV28	TRBJ2-7	NA	TGTGCCAGCAGTTTAGTAGTAGTCGCGGGCTCCTACGAGCAGTACTTC	CASSLVVVAGSYEQYF
TRBV27	TRBJ1-1	TRBD1	TGTGCCAGCAGTCCGCAGGGACAGATACACACTGAAGCTTTCTTT	CASSPQGQIHTEAFF
TRBV5-1	TRBJ2-7	TRBD2	TGCGCCAGCAGCTTGGATACCGGGACTAGCGGGATGGTCCGCATCTTC	CASSLDTGTSGMVRIF
TRBV5-4	TRBJ1-2	TRBD1	TGTGCCAGCAGCCTAGACAGGGTTATGGATGGCTACACCTTC	CASSLDRVMDGYTF